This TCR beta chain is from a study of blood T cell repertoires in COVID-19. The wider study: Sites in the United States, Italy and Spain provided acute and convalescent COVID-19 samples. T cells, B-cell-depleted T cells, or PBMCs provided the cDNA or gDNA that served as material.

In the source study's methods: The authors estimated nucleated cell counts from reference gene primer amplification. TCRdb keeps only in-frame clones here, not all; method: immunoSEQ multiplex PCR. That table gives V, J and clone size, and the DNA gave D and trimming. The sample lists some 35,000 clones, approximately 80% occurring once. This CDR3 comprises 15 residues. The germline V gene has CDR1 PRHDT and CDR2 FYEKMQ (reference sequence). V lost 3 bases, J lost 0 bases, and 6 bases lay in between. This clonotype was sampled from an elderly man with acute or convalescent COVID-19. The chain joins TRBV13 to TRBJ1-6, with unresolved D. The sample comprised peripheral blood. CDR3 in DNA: TGTGCCAGCAGCTTGAGAGGCTCCTATAATTCACCCCTCCACTTT. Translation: CASSLRGSYNSPLHF.